A single sample gave rise to the 13 T cell receptor beta chains below, sequenced in a study of CD8 T cells in Susac syndrome (dated by TCRdb to the late 2010s). The library was made by the immunoSEQ multiplex PCR assay. RNA was extracted using the RNeasy kit, and roughly 0.5 to 1 ug of the RNA was reverse transcribed with random hexamers. TCRdb reprocessing: public reads trimmed at Q25 with fastp, clones called with MiXCR, in-frame beta chains kept. One record per CDR3 amino acid sequence lists the most common genes and DNA. In all, the sample holds tens of thousands of distinct CDR3 sequences, and approximately 95% of those were seen once. Together, the top ten hold approximately 0.47% of the sample. The specimen was CD8+ T cells from PBMCs. The origin of the receptors is a human donor with Susac syndrome.

The chain combines TRBV4-2 with TRBJ2-2; a possible D gene is TRBD2 (5 bases). Germline loops: CDR1 LGHNA, CDR2 YNFKEQ. The germline V and J ends were trimmed by 2 bases and 6 bases, with 16 bases remaining between them. The CDR3 has 16 amino acids. CDR3 sequence: CASSQSSGGGAGELFF. For the CDR3, the DNA is TGTGCCAGCAGCCAATCAAGCGGAGGAGGCGCCGGGGAGCTGTTTTTT.

The genes are TRBV5-4 and TRBJ2-2, with 7 bases lining up with TRBD2. Germline V gene lookup returns CDR1 SGHNT and CDR2 YYREEE (reference sequence). The CDR3 loop spans 14 amino acids. V lost 0 bases, J lost 6 bases, and 2 bases stayed unmatched. The DNA of the CDR3 is TGTGCCAGCAGCTTGGGTCGGGGGGCCGGGGAGCTGTTTTTT. Translating it yields CASSLGRGAGELFF. Supplemented by reference TRBV5-4 and TRBJ2-2, the full variable domain reads ETGVTQSPTHLIKTRGQQVTLRCSSQSGHNTVSWYQQALGQGPQFIFQYYREEENGRGNFPPRFSGLQFPNYSSELNVNALELDDSALYLCASSLGRGAGELFFGEGSRLTVL.

This chain connects TRBV27 to TRBJ2-1; D assignment may be TRBD1 or TRBD2 (6 bases each). The germline gives CDR1 MNHEY, CDR2 SMNVEV (reference sequence). This CDR3 has 13 amino acids. Trimming left V 5 bases short and J 14 bases short, with 19 bases between. Written as DNA, the CDR3 is TGTGCCAGCAGTCACCCAGCGGCGGAGGGGGAGTTCTTC. Its translation is CASSHPAAEGEFF.

The V and J genes are TRBV7-6 and TRBJ2-1; D ambiguous. CDR1 and CDR2 from the germline V gene are SGHVS and FNYEAQ. The CDR3 loop spans 14 amino acids. The V end was cut by 1 base, the J end by 3 bases, with 7 bases between. The CDR3 coding sequence is TGTGCCAGCAGCTTAGAGACAATCTACAATGAGCAGTTCTTC. It specifies CASSLETIYNEQFF.

This chain joins TRBV6-5 and TRBJ2-7; tentative D call: TRBD1 (6 bases). Germline assignment: CDR1 MNHEY and CDR2 SVGAGI. The V gene lost 10 bases and the J gene lost 1 base, with 14 bases spanning the gap. The CDR3 totals 13 residues. The CDR3: CANRDGSSYEQYF. DNA for the CDR3: TGTGCCAACAGGGACGGCAGTTCCTACGAGCAGTACTTC.

This sequence joins TRBV4-1 and TRBJ1-5, with D possibly TRBD1 on 5 matching bases. Between the trimmed V and J ends, which lost 0 bases and 1 base, there was a span of 10 bases. The CDR3 contains 16 residues. Germline V gene lookup returns CDR1 MGHRA and CDR2 YSYEKL. CDR3 coding DNA: TGCGCCAGCAGCCAAGATGGCGGGGGAAGCAATCAGCCCCAGCATTTT. Translated, it gives CASSQDGGGSNQPQHF.

V gene TRBV6-5 combines with J gene TRBJ1-2; possible D gene TRBD1, 5 bases. V gave up 8 bases and J gave up 4 bases, with 11 bases separating them. This CDR3 has 12 residues. Germline V gene lookup returns CDR1 MNHEY and CDR2 SVGAGI. The CDR3 DNA reads TGTGCCAGCCGGGGACCGAGCTATGGCTACACCTTC. This gives the protein CASRGPSYGYTF.

J is TRBJ2-1 and V is TRBV7-2; 8 positions match TRBD2. This CDR3 comprises 16 residues. V was clipped by 6 bases and J by 3 bases; unmatched bases: 10. Germline V lookup: CDR1 SGHTA, CDR2 FQGNSA. The CDR3 nucleotides are TGTGCCAGCAGTCAAGGGTACGGGAGGGGCTACAATGAGCAGTTCTTC. It specifies CASSQGYGRGYNEQFF.

The sample holds one count of this clonotype. This chain connects TRBV7-2 to TRBJ1-5; a weak D match, TRBD1 (5 bases). Germline V gene lookup returns CDR1 SGHTA and CDR2 FQGNSA. The length of the CDR3 is 15 residues. The V gene lost 7 bases and the J gene lost 0 bases, with 13 bases spanning the gap. The CDR3 sequence: CASNGDGYSNQPQHF. CDR3 bases: TGTGCCAGCAACGGGGACGGATATAGCAATCAGCCCCAGCATTTT.

J is TRBJ1-4 and V is TRBV7-6, with D unresolved. The V end lost 3 bases, the J end lost 6 bases, and 5 bases lay between the germline ends. Germline lookup yields CDR1 SGHVS and CDR2 FNYEAQ. CDR3 length equals 12 residues. The CDR3 spells CASSLGDEKLFF. CDR3 DNA: TGTGCCAGCAGCTTGGGAGATGAAAAACTGTTTTTT.

The genes are TRBV5-8 and TRBJ2-1; D is perhaps TRBD2 (5 bases). There are 13 residues in the CDR3. CDR1 and CDR2 from the germline V gene are SGHTS and YDEGEE. V was trimmed by 0 bases and J by 8 bases, leaving 9 bases between them. The CDR3 DNA sequence: TGTGCCAGCAGCTTGGGAGGGAGTCATGAGCAGTTCTTC. Encoded protein: CASSLGGSHEQFF.

This clonotype showed up just once. This chain connects TRBV25-1 to TRBJ2-2; 12 nucleotides align to TRBD2. Germline V gene data show CDR1 as MGHDK and CDR2 as SYGVNS. CDR3 length: 17 amino acids. Trimming at V came to 2 bases and at J to 3 bases, leaving 4 bases not matched to a gene. The CDR3 sequence: CASSERRLAGDTGELFF. In nucleotides, the CDR3 is TGTGCCAGCAGTGAACGGCGACTAGCGGGGGACACCGGGGAGCTGTTTTTT.

V usage is TRBV9 and J usage is TRBJ2-3; D unclear. The CDR3 has 12 residues. Germline CDR1 reads SGDLS; CDR2 reads YYNGEE. V shed 3 bases and J shed 2 bases, with 4 bases lying between them. CDR3 residues: CASSAPTDTQYF. CDR3 nucleotide sequence: TGTGCCAGCAGCGCCCCCACAGATACGCAGTATTTT.